This TCR beta chain was found in a study of T cell responses to AZD1222 COVID-19 vaccine. The germline V gene encodes CDR1 SGHDN and CDR2 FVKESK. The V and J ends lost 2 bases and 4 bases respectively, with 13 bases between them. The CDR3 has 15 residues. Profiled with immunoSEQ multiplex PCR; TCRdb holds only in-frame clones, not every one. The repertoire holds 140,000 or so clones, with about 94% as singletons. This chain joins TRBV14 and TRBJ2-3, with D perhaps assigned TRBD1 or TRBD2 (5 bases each). The sample consisted of peripheral blood, taken 28 days after the second AZD1222 dose. The TCR was taken from an adult who received the AZD1222 COVID-19 vaccine. The CDR3 DNA reads as TGTGCCAGCAGCCAAACCCTCGGGACCCCAGATACGCAGTATTTT. Amino acids: CASSQTLGTPDTQYF. Drawing the rest from reference TRBV14 and TRBJ2-3, the complete variable domain is EAGVTQFPSHSVIEKGQTVTLRCDPISGHDNLYWYRRVMGKEIKFLLHFVKESKQDESGMPNNRFLAERTGGTYSTLKVQPAELEDSGVYFCASSQTLGTPDTQYFGPGTRLTVL.